The clone carrying this T cell receptor beta chain is categorized as large (0.1 to 1%). Antigen specificity is unknown. A read error may account for a junction end that differs from germline. The data are from a study of circulating CD8 cells and anti-PD-1 response in melanoma. Looking at the study overall: Anti-PD-1 was first-line therapy for about 55% of the 13 patients.

Live CD3+CD8+TCRalphabeta+ cells were sorted into four subsets by PD-1 and/or TIGIT. Using roughly 16 ng of total RNA, TCR libraries were made with the QIAseq Immune Repertoire TCR panel. TCRdb re-analysed the reads in MiXCR, keeping a single row per CDR3 protein. The sample has under 800 distinct CDR3 sequences; under 9.5% are singletons. This CDR3 spans 13 amino acids. Per the germline V gene, CDR1 is SQVTM and CDR2 is ANQGSEA. The study's findings and limits: The cohort mixed treatment-naive and previously treated patients.

The genes are TRBV29-1 and TRBJ2-7, with 9 bases aligning to TRBD1. The TCR comes from a human donor with melanoma. Sequencing used CD8+ T cells from PBMCs, obtained at baseline or after one month of anti-PD-1 therapy (not recorded which). The chain's CDR3 is CSVLTGGSYGQYF. CDR3 DNA: TGCAGCGTCCTAACAGGGGGCTCGTACGGGCAGTACTTC.